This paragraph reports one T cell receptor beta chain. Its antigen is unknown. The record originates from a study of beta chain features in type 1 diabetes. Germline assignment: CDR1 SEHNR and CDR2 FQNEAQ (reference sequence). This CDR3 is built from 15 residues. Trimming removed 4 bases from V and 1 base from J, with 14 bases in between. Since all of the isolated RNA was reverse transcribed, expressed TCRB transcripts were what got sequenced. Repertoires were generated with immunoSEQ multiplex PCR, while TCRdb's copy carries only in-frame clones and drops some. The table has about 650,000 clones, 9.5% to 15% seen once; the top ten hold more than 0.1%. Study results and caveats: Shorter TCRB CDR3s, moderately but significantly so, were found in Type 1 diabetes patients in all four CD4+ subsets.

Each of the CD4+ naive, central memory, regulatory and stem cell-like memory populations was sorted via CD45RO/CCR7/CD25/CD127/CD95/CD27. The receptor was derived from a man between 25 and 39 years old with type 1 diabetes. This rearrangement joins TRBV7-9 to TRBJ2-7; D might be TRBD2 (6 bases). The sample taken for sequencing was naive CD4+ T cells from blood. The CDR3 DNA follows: TGTGCCAGCAGCTGGAGGGGAGAGGGATCCTACGAGCAGTACTTC. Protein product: CASSWRGEGSYEQYF. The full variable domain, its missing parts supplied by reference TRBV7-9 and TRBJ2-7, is DTGVSQNPRHKITKRGQNVTFRCDPISEHNRLYWYRQTLGQGPEFLTYFQNEAQLEKSRLLSDRFSAERPKGSFSTLEIQRTEQGDSAMYLCASSWRGEGSYEQYFGPGTRLTVT.